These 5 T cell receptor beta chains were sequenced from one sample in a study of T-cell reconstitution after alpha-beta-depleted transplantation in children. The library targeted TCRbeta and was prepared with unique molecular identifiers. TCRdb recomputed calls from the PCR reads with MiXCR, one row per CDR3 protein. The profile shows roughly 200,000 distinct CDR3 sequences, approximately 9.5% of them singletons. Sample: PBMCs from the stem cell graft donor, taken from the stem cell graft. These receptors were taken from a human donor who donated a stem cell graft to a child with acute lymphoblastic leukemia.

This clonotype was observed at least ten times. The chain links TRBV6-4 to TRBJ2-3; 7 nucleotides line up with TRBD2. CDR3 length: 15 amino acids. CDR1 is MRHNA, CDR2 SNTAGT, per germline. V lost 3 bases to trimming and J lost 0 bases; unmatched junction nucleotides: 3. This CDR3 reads CASSEGAGSTDTQYF. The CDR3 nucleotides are TGTGCCAGCAGTGAAGGAGCGGGGAGCACAGATACGCAGTATTTT.

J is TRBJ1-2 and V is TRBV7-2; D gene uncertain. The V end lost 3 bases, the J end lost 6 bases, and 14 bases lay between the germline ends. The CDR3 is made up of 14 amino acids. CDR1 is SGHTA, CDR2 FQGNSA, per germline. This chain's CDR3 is CASSLGSVWNGYTF. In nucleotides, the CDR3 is TGTGCCAGCAGCTTGGGCAGTGTGTGGAATGGCTACACCTTC.

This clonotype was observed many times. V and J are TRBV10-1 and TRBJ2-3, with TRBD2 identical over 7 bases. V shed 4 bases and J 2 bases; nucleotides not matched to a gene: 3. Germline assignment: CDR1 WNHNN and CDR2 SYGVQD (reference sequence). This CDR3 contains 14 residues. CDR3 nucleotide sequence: TGCGCCAGCAGTGGGGAGGGTCTCACAGATACGCAGTATTTT. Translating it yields CASSGEGLTDTQYF.

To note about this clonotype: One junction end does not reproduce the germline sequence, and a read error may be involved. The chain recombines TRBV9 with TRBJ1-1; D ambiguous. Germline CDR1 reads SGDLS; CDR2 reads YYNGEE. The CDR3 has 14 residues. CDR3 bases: TGTGCCAGCAGCGTATCCCCGGCGGAAGGGCCCGTAGGGTTT. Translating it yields CASSVSPAEGPVGF.

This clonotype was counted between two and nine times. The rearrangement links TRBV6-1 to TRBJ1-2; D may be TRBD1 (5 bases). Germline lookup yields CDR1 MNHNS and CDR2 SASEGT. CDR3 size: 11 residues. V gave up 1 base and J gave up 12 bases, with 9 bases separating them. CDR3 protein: CASSEEGIHTF. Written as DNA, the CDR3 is TGTGCCAGCAGTGAAGAGGGGATCCACACCTTC.